A selection of T cell receptor beta chains follows, all from one sample in a study of CD8 T cells in Susac syndrome. TCRdb re-analysed the immunoSEQ multiplex PCR reads in MiXCR, keeping a single row per CDR3 protein. The profile shows hundreds of thousands of distinct CDR3 sequences, 75% to 90% of them singletons. Input material: CD8+ T cells from PBMCs. These receptors all come from a human donor with multiple sclerosis. CDR3s include the opening cysteine and the closing phenylalanine or tryptophan. D genes are given only for firm matches. For some rows the clone size is stated as once, few or many, or as a class when expanded; others skip it.

>TRBD1|NA|TRBJ1-4|TRBV6-1
TGTGCCAGCGGTTGGGCCGGGACAGGGGATGAAAAACTGTTTTTT
CASGWAGTGDEKLFF
>TRBD2|NA|TRBJ2-7|TRBV27
TGTGCCAGCAGTCCCTGGACTAGCGCCTCCTACGAGCAGTACTTC
CASSPWTSASYEQYF
>NA|NA|TRBJ2-5|TRBV9
TGTGCCAGCAGCGTAGCTAACCGTGAGACCCAGTACTTC
CASSVANRETQYF
>NA|NA|TRBJ2-1|TRBV18
TGTGCCAGCTCACCGAAGGATGAGCAGTTCTTC
CASSPKDEQFF
>NA|NA|TRBJ2-4|TRBV2
TGTGCCAGCAGTGACCAGGGAGCTGCCAAAAACATTCAGTACTTC
CASSDQGAAKNIQYF
>NA|NA|TRBJ2-3|TRBV3-1
TGTGCCAGCAGCCAAGATCGGGCAGCCCCCACAGATACGCAGTATTTT
CASSQDRAAPTDTQYF
>TRBD1|NA|TRBJ1-1|TRBV6-6
TGTGCCAGCAAACAGGGGATTACCATGAACACTGAAGCTTTCTTT
CASKQGITMNTEAFF
>TRBD2|NA|TRBJ2-7|TRBV20-1
TGCAGTCTAGCGGAGGAGCGGGCCTCCTACGAGCAGTACTTC
CSLAEERASYEQYF
>NA|NA|TRBJ1-5|TRBV28
TGTGCCAGCAGTTTAGCCTATTTTTCAGGGGTTCGCAATCAGCCCCAGCATTTT
CASSLAYFSGVRNQPQHF
>TRBD1|NA|TRBJ2-6|TRBV13
TGTGCCAGCAGCTGGCCGGGACAGGGGACCTCTGGGGCCAACGTCCTGACTTTC
CASSWPGQGTSGANVLTF
>TRBD2|NA|TRBJ2-2|TRBV27
TGTGCCAGCAGTTTTAGCGGGGCGGCCGGGGAGCTGTTTTTT
CASSFSGAAGELFF
>NA|NA|TRBJ2-3|TRBV7-3
TGTGCCAGCAGCTCATTCGGGGGAACAGATACGCAGTATTTT
CASSSFGGTDTQYF
>NA|NA|TRBJ2-7|TRBV27
TGTGCCAGCAGTTTATTCGCAGCTTCCTACGAGCAGTACTTC
CASSLFAASYEQYF
>TRBD2|NA|TRBJ2-3|TRBV19
TGTGCCAGTACCCAGACTAGCGGAGCCACAGATACGCAGTATTTT
CASTQTSGATDTQYF
>NA|NA|TRBJ1-6|TRBV7-2
TGTGCCAGCAGCTTGGATACACAGGTCGTCCAGACCGTGGCACCCCTCCACTTT
CASSLDTQVVQTVAPLHF
>TRBD1|NA|TRBJ1-1|TRBV20-1
TGCAGTGCTAGAACAGGGGGCAACACTGAAGCTTTCTTT
CSARTGGNTEAFF
>NA|NA|TRBJ2-1|TRBV20-1
TGCAGTGCTAGAGATCGTACGGGAAAGTACAATGAGCAGTTCTTC
CSARDRTGKYNEQFF
>TRBD2|NA|TRBJ2-3|TRBV28
TGTGCCAGCAGTCCCGTCCCATCGACTAGCGTATTGGATTACACAGATACGCAGTATTTT
CASSPVPSTSVLDYTDTQYF
>NA|NA|TRBJ2-7|TRBV20-1
TGCAGTGCCAGTTCCCCAAAGGGGGACTACGAGCAGTACTTC
CSASSPKGDYEQYF
>NA|NA|TRBJ1-1|TRBV20-1
TGCAGTGCTAGAGATGGGTCCACTGAAGCTTTCTTT
CSARDGSTEAFF
>NA|NA|TRBJ2-1|TRBV11-3
TGTGCCAGCAGCTTAGTTGCGGGACACGACAATGAGCAGTTCTTC
CASSLVAGHDNEQFF
>NA|few|TRBJ1-2|TRBV6-1
TGTGCCAGCAGTGACGGTACAGACCCCATGCCTGGCTACACCTTC
CASSDGTDPMPGYTF
>NA|NA|TRBJ1-1|TRBV19
TGTGCCAGTAGTATCTCCCGGGGGATGAACACTGAAGCTTTCTTT
CASSISRGMNTEAFF
>TRBD1|NA|TRBJ2-7|TRBV27
TGTGCCAGCAGAACCGGGACAGGGGCATGGGAGCAGTACTTC
CASRTGTGAWEQYF
>NA|NA|TRBJ2-3|TRBV27
TGTGCCAGCAGTCCCCAGGCAATAGATACGCAGTATTTT
CASSPQAIDTQYF
>NA|NA|TRBJ2-3|TRBV6-1
TGTGCCAGCAGGGGCAGCGGAGATACGCAGTATTTT
CASRGSGDTQYF
>NA|NA|TRBJ2-2|TRBV24-1
TGTGCCACCAGTGATTTGGAGACAGACACCGGGGAGCTGTTTTTT
CATSDLETDTGELFF
>NA|few|TRBJ2-7|TRBV27
TGTGCCAGCAGTTTATCAGGCCGGCACGAGCAGTACTTC
CASSLSGRHEQYF
>TRBD2|NA|TRBJ2-7|TRBV25-1
TGTGCCAGCAGTGATCCCCGGACTAGCGGGAGTTACGAGCAGTACTTC
CASSDPRTSGSYEQYF
>TRBD2|NA|TRBJ2-7|TRBV20-1
TGCAGTGCCAATAGCGGGGAAGACGAGCAGTACTTC
CSANSGEDEQYF
>NA|NA|TRBJ1-2|TRBV7-9
TGTGCCAGCAGCAACCCCTTGGGAGGTCACTATGGCTACACCTTC
CASSNPLGGHYGYTF
>TRBD1|NA|TRBJ2-3|TRBV27
TGTGCCAGCAGGCCGGGACAGACAGATACGCAGTATTTT
CASRPGQTDTQYF
>NA|NA|TRBJ2-7|TRBV7-6
TGTGCCAGCAGCTTGTCCGGGCCCGCCGACGAGCAGTACTTC
CASSLSGPADEQYF
>NA|NA|TRBJ1-1|TRBV11-2
TGTGCCAGCAGCTTAACCTACGGGGACGCTGAAGCTTTCTTT
CASSLTYGDAEAFF
>TRBD1|NA|TRBJ2-7|TRBV29-1
TGCAGCGTCGCTTTTCTTAGTCCCGGGACAGGGGCCTACGAGCAGTACTTC
CSVAFLSPGTGAYEQYF
>NA|NA|TRBJ2-1|TRBV6-1
TGTGCCAGCAGTGAAGACGAGCGAGTCCCTAATGAGCAGTTCTTC
CASSEDERVPNEQFF
>TRBD1|NA|TRBJ1-5|TRBV2
TGTGCCAGCAGTGGTCGGACAGGGCATCAGCCCCAGCATTTT
CASSGRTGHQPQHF
>NA|NA|TRBJ2-3|TRBV9
TGTGCCAGCAGCCCAGACCCAGACTGGGATACGCAGTATTTT
CASSPDPDWDTQYF
>NA|NA|TRBJ2-2|TRBV27
TGTGCCAGCACTTGGGCAAGAGACACCGGGGAGCTGTTTTTT
CASTWARDTGELFF
>NA|NA|TRBJ2-2|TRBV12-3/TRBV12-4
TGTGCCAGCGCTTTGAGCATTGCGAACACCGGGGAGCTGTTTTTT
CASALSIANTGELFF
>NA|NA|TRBJ2-7|TRBV28
TGTGCCAGCAGTTTCAGGGGTGCCAACTCCTACGAGCAGTACTTC
CASSFRGANSYEQYF
>NA|NA|TRBJ1-2|TRBV28
TGTGCCAGCAGTCTTGGACTGGTTGGCTACACCTTC
CASSLGLVGYTF
>NA|NA|TRBJ2-7|TRBV4-1
TGCGCCAGCAGCCAAGAACAGAGCCCTAACTACGAGCAGTACTTC
CASSQEQSPNYEQYF